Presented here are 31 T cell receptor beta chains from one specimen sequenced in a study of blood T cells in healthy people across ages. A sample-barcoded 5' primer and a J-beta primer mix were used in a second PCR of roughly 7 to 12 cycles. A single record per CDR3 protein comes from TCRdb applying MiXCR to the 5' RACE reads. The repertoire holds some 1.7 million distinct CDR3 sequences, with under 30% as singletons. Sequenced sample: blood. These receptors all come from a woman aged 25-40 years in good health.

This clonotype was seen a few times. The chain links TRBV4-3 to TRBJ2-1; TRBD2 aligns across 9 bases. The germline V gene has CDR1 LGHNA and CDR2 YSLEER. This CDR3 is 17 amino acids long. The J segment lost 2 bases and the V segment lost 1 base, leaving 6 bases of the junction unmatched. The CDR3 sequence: CASSQVVRTSAYNEQFF. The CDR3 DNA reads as TGCGCCAGCAGCCAAGTGGTAAGGACTAGCGCCTACAATGAGCAGTTCTTC.

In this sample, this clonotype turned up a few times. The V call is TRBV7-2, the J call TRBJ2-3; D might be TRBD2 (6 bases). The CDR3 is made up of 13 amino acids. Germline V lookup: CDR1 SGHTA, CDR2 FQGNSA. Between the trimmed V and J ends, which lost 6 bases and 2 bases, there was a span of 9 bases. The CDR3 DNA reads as TGTGCCAGCAGGGACTACCCCACAGATACGCAGTATTTT. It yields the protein CASRDYPTDTQYF.

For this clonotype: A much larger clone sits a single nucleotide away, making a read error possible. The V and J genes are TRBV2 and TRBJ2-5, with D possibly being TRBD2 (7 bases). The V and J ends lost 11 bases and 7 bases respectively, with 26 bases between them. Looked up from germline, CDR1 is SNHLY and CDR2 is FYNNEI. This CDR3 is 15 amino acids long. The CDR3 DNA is TGTGCCTCCTGCCCCGATCGGGGGGCTCAGGGGACCCAGTACTTC. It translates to CASCPDRGAQGTQYF.

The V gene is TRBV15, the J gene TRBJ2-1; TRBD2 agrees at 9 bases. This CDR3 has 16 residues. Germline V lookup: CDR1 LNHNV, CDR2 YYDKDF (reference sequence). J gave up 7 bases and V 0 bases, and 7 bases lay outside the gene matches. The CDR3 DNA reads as TGTGCCACCAGCAGAGAGGGCGGGAGGGTCTATAATGAGCAGTTCTTC. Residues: CATSREGGRVYNEQFF. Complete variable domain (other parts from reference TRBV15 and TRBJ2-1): DAMVIQNPRYQVTQFGKPVTLSCSQTLNHNVMYWYQQKSSQAPKLLFHYYDKDFNNEADTPDNFQSRRPNTSFCFLDIRSPGLGDTAMYLCATSREGGRVYNEQFFGPGTRLTVL.

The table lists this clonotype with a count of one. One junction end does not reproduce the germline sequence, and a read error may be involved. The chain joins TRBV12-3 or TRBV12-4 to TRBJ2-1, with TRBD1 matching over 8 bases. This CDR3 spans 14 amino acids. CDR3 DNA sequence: TGTGCCAGCAGGTTAGGCAGGGGGCGGGTTGAGCAGTTCTTC. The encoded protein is CASRLGRGRVEQFF.

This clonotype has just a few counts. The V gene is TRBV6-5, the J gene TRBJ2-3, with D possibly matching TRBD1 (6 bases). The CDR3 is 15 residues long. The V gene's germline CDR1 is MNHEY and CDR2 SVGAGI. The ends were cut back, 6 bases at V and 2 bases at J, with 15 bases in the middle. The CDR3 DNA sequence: TGTGCCAGCAGCCACCCAGGGGATAACACAGATACGCAGTATTTT. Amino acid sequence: CASSHPGDNTDTQYF.

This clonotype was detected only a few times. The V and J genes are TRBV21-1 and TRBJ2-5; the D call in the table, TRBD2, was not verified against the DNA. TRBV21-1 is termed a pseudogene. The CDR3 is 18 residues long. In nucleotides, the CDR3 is TGTGCCAGCAGCAAAGCGCAGGGTCGGAGGGGATTCCAAGAGACCCAGTACTTC. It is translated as CASSKAQGRRGFQETQYF.

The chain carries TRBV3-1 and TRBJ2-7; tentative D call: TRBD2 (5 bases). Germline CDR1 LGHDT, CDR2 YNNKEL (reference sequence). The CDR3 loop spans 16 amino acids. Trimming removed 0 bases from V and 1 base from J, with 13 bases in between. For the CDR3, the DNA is TGTGCCAGCAGCCAAGATCTTATGACGGGGTCCTACGAGCAGTACTTC. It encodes CASSQDLMTGSYEQYF.

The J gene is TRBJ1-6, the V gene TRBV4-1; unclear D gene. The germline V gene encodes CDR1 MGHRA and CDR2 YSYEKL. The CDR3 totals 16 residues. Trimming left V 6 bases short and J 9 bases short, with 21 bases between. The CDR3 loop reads CASSEGRVLGISPLHF. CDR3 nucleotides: TGCGCCAGCAGTGAGGGAAGGGTTTTGGGAATTTCACCCCTCCACTTT.

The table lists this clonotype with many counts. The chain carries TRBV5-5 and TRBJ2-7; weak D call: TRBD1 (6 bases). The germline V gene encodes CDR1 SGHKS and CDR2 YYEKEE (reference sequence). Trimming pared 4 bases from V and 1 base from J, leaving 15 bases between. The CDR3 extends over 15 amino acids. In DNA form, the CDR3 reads TGTGCCAGCAGCGACCCCGACAGGATTTCCTACGAGCAGTACTTC. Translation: CASSDPDRISYEQYF.

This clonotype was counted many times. The CDR3 spells CASSFSWDGETQYF. CDR3 DNA: TGTGCCAGCAGTTTTAGCTGGGACGGGGAGACCCAGTACTTC. The chain has TRBV7-2 and TRBJ2-5; D may correspond to TRBD1 or TRBD2 (5 bases each). Germline CDR1 SGHTA, CDR2 FQGNSA. With 6 bases removed from V and 5 bases from J, the gap between germline ends came to 16 bases. CDR3 size: 14 residues.

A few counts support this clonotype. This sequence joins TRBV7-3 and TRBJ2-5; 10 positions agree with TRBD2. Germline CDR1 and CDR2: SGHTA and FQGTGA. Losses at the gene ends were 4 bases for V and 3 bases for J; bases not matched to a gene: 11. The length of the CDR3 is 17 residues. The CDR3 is CASSSYSGGQTKETQYF. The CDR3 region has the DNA TGTGCCAGCAGCTCCTATAGCGGGGGGCAAACTAAAGAGACCCAGTACTTC.

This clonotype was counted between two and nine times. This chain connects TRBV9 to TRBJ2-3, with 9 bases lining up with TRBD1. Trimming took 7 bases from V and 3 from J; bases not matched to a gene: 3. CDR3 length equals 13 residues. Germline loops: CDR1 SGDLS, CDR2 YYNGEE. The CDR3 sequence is CASGTGITDTQYF. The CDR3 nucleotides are TGTGCCAGCGGGACAGGGATAACAGATACGCAGTATTTT.

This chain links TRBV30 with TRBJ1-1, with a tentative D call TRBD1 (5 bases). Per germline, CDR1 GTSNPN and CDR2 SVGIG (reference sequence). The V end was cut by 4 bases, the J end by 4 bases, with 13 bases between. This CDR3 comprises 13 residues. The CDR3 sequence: CAWNPTELTEAFF. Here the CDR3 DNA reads TGTGCCTGGAATCCGACAGAACTCACTGAAGCTTTCTTT.

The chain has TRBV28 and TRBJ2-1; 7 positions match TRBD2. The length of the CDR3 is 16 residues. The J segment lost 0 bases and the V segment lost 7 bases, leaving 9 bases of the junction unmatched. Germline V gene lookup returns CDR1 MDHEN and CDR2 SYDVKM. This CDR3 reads CASTLSGVSSYNEQFF. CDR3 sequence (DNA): TGTGCCAGCACCCTCAGCGGGGTCAGCTCCTACAATGAGCAGTTCTTC.

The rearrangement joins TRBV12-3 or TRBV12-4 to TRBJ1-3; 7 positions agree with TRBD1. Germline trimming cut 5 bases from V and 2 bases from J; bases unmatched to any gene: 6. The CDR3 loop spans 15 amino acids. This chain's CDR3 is CASSEITGAGNTIYF. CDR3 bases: TGTGCCAGCAGTGAAATTACAGGGGCTGGAAACACCATATATTTT.

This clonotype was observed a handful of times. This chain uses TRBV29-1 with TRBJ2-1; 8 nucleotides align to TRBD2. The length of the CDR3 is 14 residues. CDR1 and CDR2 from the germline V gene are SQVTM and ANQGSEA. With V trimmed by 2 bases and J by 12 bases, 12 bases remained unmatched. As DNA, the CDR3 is TGCAGCGTTGAATCGGGGGGGGCCGTTAGTGGGCAGTTCTTC. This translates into CSVESGGAVSGQFF.

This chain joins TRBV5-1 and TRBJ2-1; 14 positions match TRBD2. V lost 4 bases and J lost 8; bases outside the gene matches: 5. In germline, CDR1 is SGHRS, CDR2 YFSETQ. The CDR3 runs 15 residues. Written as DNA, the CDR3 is TGCGCCAGCAGCGAGGGACTAGCGGGGGTCGATGAGCAGTTCTTC. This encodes CASSEGLAGVDEQFF.

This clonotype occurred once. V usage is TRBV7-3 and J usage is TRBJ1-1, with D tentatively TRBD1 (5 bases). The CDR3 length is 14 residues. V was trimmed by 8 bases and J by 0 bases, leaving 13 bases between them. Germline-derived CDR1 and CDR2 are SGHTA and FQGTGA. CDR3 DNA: TGTGCCAGCGCTCGGACGGGGGTGAACACTGAAGCTTTCTTT. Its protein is CASARTGVNTEAFF.

This chain's CDR3 is CASSDRTEAFF. The DNA of the CDR3 is TGTGCCAGCAGCGACCGGACTGAAGCTTTCTTT. This chain uses TRBV7-9 with TRBJ1-1; D gene ambiguous. The CDR3 length is 11 residues. Trimming stripped 5 bases from V and 5 bases from J, with 6 bases between. Germline CDR1 SEHNR, CDR2 FQNEAQ (reference sequence).

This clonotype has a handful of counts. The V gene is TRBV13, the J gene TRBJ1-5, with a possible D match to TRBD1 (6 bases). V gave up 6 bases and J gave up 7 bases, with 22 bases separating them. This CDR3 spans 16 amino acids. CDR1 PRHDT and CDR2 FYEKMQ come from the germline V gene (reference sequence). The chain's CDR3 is CASRDSSRGAEQPQHF. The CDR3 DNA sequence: TGTGCCAGCAGAGACAGCTCACGGGGGGCCGAACAGCCCCAGCATTTT.

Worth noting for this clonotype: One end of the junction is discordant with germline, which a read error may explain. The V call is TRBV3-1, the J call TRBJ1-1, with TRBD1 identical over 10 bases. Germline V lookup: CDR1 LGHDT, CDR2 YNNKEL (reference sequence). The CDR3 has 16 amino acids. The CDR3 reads CASSQEDRGGGTEAFF. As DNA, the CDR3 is TGTGCCAGCAGTCAAGAGGACAGGGGGGGCGGCACTGAAGCTTTCTTT. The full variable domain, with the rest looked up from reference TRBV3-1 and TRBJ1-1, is DTAVSQTPKYLVTQMGNDKSIKCEQNLGHDTMYWYKQDSKKFLKIMFSYNNKELIINETVPNRFSPKSPDKAHLNLHINSLELGDSAVYFCASSQEDRGGGTEAFFGQGTRLTVV.

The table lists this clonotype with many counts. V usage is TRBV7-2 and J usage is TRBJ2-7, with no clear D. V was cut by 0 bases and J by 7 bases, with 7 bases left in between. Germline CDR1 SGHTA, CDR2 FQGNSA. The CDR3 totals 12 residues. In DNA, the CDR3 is TGTGCCAGCAGCTTAGCATTGAATGAGCAGTACTTC. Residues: CASSLALNEQYF.

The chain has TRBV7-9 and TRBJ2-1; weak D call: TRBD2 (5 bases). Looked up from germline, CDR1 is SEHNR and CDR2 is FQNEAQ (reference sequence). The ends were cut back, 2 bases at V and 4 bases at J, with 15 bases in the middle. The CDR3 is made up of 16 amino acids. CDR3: CASSLLRVAVYNEQFF. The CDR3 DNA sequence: TGTGCCAGCAGCTTATTGAGGGTAGCCGTTTACAATGAGCAGTTCTTC.

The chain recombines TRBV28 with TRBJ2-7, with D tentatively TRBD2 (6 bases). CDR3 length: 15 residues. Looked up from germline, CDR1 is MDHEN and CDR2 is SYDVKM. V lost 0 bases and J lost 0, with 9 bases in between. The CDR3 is CASSLWRESSYEQYF. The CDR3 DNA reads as TGTGCCAGCAGTTTATGGCGGGAAAGCTCCTACGAGCAGTACTTC.

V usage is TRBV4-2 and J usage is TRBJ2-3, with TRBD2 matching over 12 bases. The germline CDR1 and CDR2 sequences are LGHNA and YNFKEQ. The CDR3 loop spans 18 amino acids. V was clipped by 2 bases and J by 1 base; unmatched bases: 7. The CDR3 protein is CASSQPTRTSGGTDTQYF. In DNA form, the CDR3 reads TGTGCCAGCAGCCAACCGACCAGGACTAGCGGGGGCACAGATACGCAGTATTTT.

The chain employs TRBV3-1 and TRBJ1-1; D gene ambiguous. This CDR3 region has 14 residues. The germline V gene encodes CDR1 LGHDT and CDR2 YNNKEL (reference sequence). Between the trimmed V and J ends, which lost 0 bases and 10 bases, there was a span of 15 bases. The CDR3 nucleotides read TGTGCCAGCAGCCAAGATCGCGGGAGGGTGGGAGCTTTCTTT. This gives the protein CASSQDRGRVGAFF.

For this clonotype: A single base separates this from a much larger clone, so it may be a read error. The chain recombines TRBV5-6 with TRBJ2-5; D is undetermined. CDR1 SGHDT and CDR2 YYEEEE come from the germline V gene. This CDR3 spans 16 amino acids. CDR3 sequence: CASSLLRTHPTETRYF. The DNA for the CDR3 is TGTGCCAGCAGCTTGCTGAGGACCCACCCCACGGAGACCCGGTACTTC. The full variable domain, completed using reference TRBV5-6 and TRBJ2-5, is DAGVTQSPTHLIKTRGQQVTLRCSPKSGHDTVSWYQQALGQGPQFIFQYYEEEERQRGNFPDRFSGHQFPNYSSELNVNALLLGDSALYLCASSLLRTHPTETRYFGPGTRLLVL.

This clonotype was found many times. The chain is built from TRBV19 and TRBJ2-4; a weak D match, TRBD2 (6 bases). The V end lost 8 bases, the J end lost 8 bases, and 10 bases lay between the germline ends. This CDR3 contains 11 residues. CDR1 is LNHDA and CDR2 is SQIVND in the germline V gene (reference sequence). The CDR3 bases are TGTGCCAGTGGGGACTTGGACATTCAGTACTTC. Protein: CASGDLDIQYF.

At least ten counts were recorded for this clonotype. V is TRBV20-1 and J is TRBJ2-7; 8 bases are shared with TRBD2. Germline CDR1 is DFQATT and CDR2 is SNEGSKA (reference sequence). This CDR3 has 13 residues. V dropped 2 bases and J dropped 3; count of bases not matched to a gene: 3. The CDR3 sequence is CSARHGTSYEQYF. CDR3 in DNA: TGCAGTGCTAGACACGGGACTAGCTACGAGCAGTACTTC.

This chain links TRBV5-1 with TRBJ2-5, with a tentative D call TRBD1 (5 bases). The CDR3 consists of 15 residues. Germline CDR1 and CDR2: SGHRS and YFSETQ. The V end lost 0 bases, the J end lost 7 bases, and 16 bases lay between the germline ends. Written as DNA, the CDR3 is TGCGCCAGCAGCTTGGCCACAGGTCCGGGTGGGACCCAGTACTTC. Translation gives CASSLATGPGGTQYF.